The clone carrying this TCR beta chain has just a few counts. Antigen: not known. Use of 60 Vbeta and 13 Jbeta primers characterized the PCR. The data were produced by immunoSEQ multiplex PCR, yet TCRdb's version contains in-frame clones alone and is incomplete. The sample has 100,000 to 150,000 clones, approximately 84% seen once; the top ten hold around 2.5%. These data are taken from a study of cytomegalovirus exposure and HLA in healthy donors. General study results and limits: Reports indicate that TCR beta sequences accurately predicted the HLA-A and HLA-B alleles of most subjects. Through in vitro validation, a few CMV-associated chains were shown to be specific for CMV antigens. In a later analysis, the majority of CMV-associated beta chains seemingly showed HLA restriction.

The CDR3 extends over 15 amino acids. Germline CDR1 LNHDA, CDR2 SQIVND (reference sequence). V was pared by 8 bases and J by 0 bases, with 16 bases between. The donors gave bone marrow, and they were healthy. This receptor was identified in a boy aged 2-9 years in good health and CMV-seronegative. What was sequenced was PBMCs. V and J are TRBV19 and TRBJ1-1; D perhaps matches TRBD1 (5 bases). This CDR3 is CASGVAGRMNTEAFF. The CDR3 DNA sequence: TGTGCCAGTGGGGTGGCAGGGCGAATGAACACTGAAGCTTTCTTT.